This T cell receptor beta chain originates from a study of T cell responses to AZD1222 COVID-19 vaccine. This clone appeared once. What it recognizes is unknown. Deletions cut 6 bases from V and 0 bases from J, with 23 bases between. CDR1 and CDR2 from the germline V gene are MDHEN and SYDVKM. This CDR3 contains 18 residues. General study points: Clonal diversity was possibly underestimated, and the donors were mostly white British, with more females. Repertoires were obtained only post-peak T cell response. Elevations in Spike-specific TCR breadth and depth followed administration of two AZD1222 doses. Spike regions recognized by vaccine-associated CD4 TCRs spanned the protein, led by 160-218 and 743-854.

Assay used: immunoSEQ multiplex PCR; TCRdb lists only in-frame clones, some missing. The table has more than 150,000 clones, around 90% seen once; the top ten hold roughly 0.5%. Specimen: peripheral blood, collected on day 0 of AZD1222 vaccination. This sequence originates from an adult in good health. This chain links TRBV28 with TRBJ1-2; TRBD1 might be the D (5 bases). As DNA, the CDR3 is TGTGCCAGCAGAAAAGAGGGGAGTTACGGCTGGACTAACTATGGCTACACCTTC. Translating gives CASRKEGSYGWTNYGYTF.